Here is one T cell receptor (beta chain) with its context. What antigen it recognizes has not been identified. No qualities accompany the bases; no much larger clone lies one base away. Hyperthyroidism was considered stable if no progression to ophthalmopathy occurred within 18 months of follow-up. Hyperthyroidism patients were newly diagnosed, were aged 18 to 65 years, and had a disease duration under 2 months. Patients were excluded if they had other autoimmune diseases, uncontrolled infections, pregnancy or lactation. Diagnosis relied on clinical symptoms, serum thyroxine, TRAb, thyroid ultrasound and orbital computed tomography. PBMCs were isolated from more than 8 ml of fresh peripheral blood by Ficoll-Paque density gradient centrifugation. Total RNA was extracted using Trizol reagent, and RNA quality was checked on an Agilent 2100 Bioanalyzer. The source of the sample is a study of Graves' ophthalmopathy and Graves' hyperthyroidism (dated by TCRdb to the late 2010s). Some background on the complete study: Peripheral blood was collected at initial diagnosis, before any treatment. To tell Graves' ophthalmopathy apart from Graves' hyperthyroidism, and to predict which patients would progress to ophthalmopathy, the study relied on TCR beta repertoire signatures. In total, around 130 blood samples were TCR-sequenced: approximately 40 ophthalmopathy, about 75 hyperthyroidism and around 17 hyperthyroidism-to-ophthalmopathy patients. To explore V-J signatures that distinguish ophthalmopathy from hyperthyroidism, a discovery set of 100 patients was enrolled, made up of about 40 with ophthalmopathy and around 57 with stable hyperthyroidism. An independent validation cohort was composed of some 18 hyperthyroidism patients and about 16 patients who later progressed from hyperthyroidism to ophthalmopathy. In over 5 hyperthyroidism patients, the T-cell repertoires found in thyroid tissue were compared with those found in blood. Following sampling, methimazole starting at 30 mg daily was administered to hyperthyroidism patients, and high-dose intravenous methylprednisolone was administered to ophthalmopathy patients. The 100 or so discovery patients were divided at random into training and test sets in a 7:3 ratio.

Study-level results and caveats: Sample size was not statistically predetermined, and group allocation was not concealed from the investigators. Among expanded thyroid clonotypes with frequency above 0.001, most also showed up in blood, which suggests that blood repertoires may reflect the thyroid immune response. In validation, the model predicted ophthalmopathy progression with 55% to 71% sensitivity and approximately 72% specificity; 12 predicted patients were CT-confirmed with GO in a median of roughly 6.8 months. In cross-validation, the 13-signature model distinguished ophthalmopathy from stable hyperthyroidism with approximately 90% sensitivity and roughly 81% specificity, while in the test set the corresponding values were 80% and 75%.

From the cysteine up to the phenylalanine, the CDR3 has a length of 15 residues. Only CDR3 DNA is held: 45 bases, read in frame from base 1. Here V drops 6 bases and J drops 3 bases, and the junction holds 9 bases not matched to any gene. Via the germline V gene, CDR1 is MNHNS and CDR2 SASEGT. For repertoire sequencing, TCR beta CDR3 regions were amplified from RNA transcripts. The first round was an RT-PCR using HTBI primers with the Qiagen OneStep RT-PCR kit, and this first round was followed by a second-round multiplex PCR, then size selection and purification. Libraries were sequenced paired-end with 100 bp reads on an Illumina HiSeq2000. From the authors' description of their analysis: SOAPnuke was used to process the reads, throwing out any read that had adapters, had uncalled bases, had a mean Phred below 15, or lacked an exact constant-primer or identifier match. COPE v1.2.5 was used to merge high-quality paired reads. Unique nucleotide sequences were defined as clonotypes and aligned to IMGT TRB V, D and J references using MiTCR v1.1. The analysis was limited to V-J combinations with a frequency above 0.0001, which together covered 99.2% of the repertoires. For each V-J combination, a TCR clonal expansion and chaos score was defined as the ratio of F50 clonal expansion to chaos observed in the TCRdist matrix. Welch's t-statistics and random forest were used to reduce the features to around 13 V-J combinations, which were then used as input to a naive Bayes classifier. The Morisita-Horn index was used to measure how similar the thyroid and blood repertoires were. TCRdb cleaned the public reads at Q25 with fastp, built clones with MiXCR and kept in-frame beta chains. Each entry is one CDR3 protein sequence, shown with its most common DNA and genes. TCRdb's processing, not the authors', yielded these V and J calls. For this sample the table gives hundreds of thousands of distinct CDR3 sequences, of which about 20% were detected only once. Around 7% of the sample rests with the top ten.

The rearrangement joined TRBV6-1 to TRBJ1-1; a stretch of 8 junction bases matches TRBD1. The sequenced material came from peripheral blood. The origin of this receptor is a woman in her late teens or twenties with stable Graves' hyperthyroidism. Some clones in this sample may be carry-over from other donors' samples. Donor details come from another sample of the same person, matched by shared clones. CDR3 protein: CASSGAPGGYTEAFF. The nucleotides are TGTGCCAGCAGCGGAGCCCCAGGGGGCTACACTGAAGCTTTCTTT.